This T cell receptor (beta chain) originates from a study of CD8 T cells in Susac syndrome. Sequencing targeted TCR beta in blood CD8+ and CD4+ T cells. TEMRA cells were FACS-enriched, with CD8+ and CD4+ T cells isolated negatively. With random hexamers, reverse transcription was performed on about 0.5 to 1 ug of RNA. TCRdb analysed the immunoSEQ multiplex PCR reads with MiXCR anew, one entry per CDR3 protein. The data show approximately 170,000 distinct CDR3 sequences, around 95% seen once. The CDR3 is 14 residues long. Deletions cut 2 bases from V and 3 bases from J, with 8 bases between. The clonotype was recovered from a human donor in good health. Sample: CD4+ T cells from PBMCs. The chain is built from TRBV12-3 or TRBV12-4 and TRBJ1-5; possibly TRBD1 for D (6 bases). CDR3 DNA: TGTGCCAGCAGTTTATGGGACACCAATCAGCCCCAGCATTTT. Its translation is CASSLWDTNQPQHF.